A selection of T cell receptor beta chains follows, all from one sample in a study of control samples from healthy donors and cancer patients. Sequenced by immunoSEQ multiplex PCR; TCRdb stores in-frame clones only, minus some. Among some 170,000 clones listed, around 94% were seen once. What was sequenced was PBMCs. The receptors were sampled from a man between 60 and 75 years old with colorectal cancer. Each CDR3 is given with its conserved first and last residue. Each record gives: clone size, V gene, J gene, CDR3 length, D gene, CDR3 DNA, CDR3 protein. A D gene is named only where the DNA matches it firmly. Clone size is not always given. Where it is, it says once, few, many or a class for expanded clones.

.,TRBV6-5,TRBJ2-1,16,.,TGTGCCAGCAGTTGGACCGGGACGTGGATCTCGGATGAGCAGTTCTTC,CASSWTGTWISDEQFF
.,TRBV11-2,TRBJ2-7,13,.,TGTGCCAGCAGGCCCCAGGGCTCCTACGAGCAGTACTTC,CASRPQGSYEQYF
.,TRBV19,TRBJ1-5,15,.,TGTGCCAGTAGTAATCAGGGTTTGGGGAATCAGCCCCAGCATTTT,CASSNQGLGNQPQHF
.,TRBV6-5,TRBJ2-7,13,.,TGTGCCAGCAGACTTTCCCTTCTCTACGAGCAGTACTTC,CASRLSLLYEQYF
once,TRBV30,TRBJ1-3,12,.,TGTGCCTGGTCCCCTCTGCGTAACACCATATATTTT,CAWSPLRNTIYF
.,TRBV7-2,TRBJ2-2,13,.,TGTGCCAGCAGCTCGGGGGGCCTCGGGGAGCTGTTTTTT,CASSSGGLGELFF
.,TRBV19,TRBJ1-5,17,TRBD1,TGTGCCAGTAGCACCGGGACAGGACACTTTAGCAATCAGCCCCAGCATTTT,CASSTGTGHFSNQPQHF
once,TRBV9,TRBJ1-2,11,.,TGTGCCAGCAGCCCCCCGGCTGGCTACACCTTC,CASSPPAGYTF
.,TRBV3-1/TRBV3-2,TRBJ1-1,12,TRBD1,TGTGCCAGCAGCAACCGACAGGGTAAGGCTTTCTTT,CASSNRQGKAFF
.,TRBV5-1,TRBJ1-2,15,.,TGCGCCAGCAGCTTGGAGAGGTCCGTCGGCTATGGCTACACCTTC,CASSLERSVGYGYTF
.,TRBV6-4,TRBJ2-3,13,.,TGTGCCAGCTTGGGGGGCTACACAGATACGCAGTATTTT,CASLGGYTDTQYF
.,TRBV28,TRBJ1-6,13,.,TGTGCCAGCAGGTTTAACACCGGGGATCTCCTCCACTTT,CASRFNTGDLLHF
.,TRBV19,TRBJ2-6,15,.,TGTGCCAGTAGTGACGTCCAGTCTGGGGCCAACGTCCTGACTTTC,CASSDVQSGANVLTF
.,TRBV19,TRBJ1-1,15,.,TGTGCCAGTAGTATAGACCCAGGTATGAACACTGAAGCTTTCTTT,CASSIDPGMNTEAFF
once,TRBV6-2/TRBV6-3,TRBJ2-7,12,.,TGTGCCAGCAGTAAAATAACACGCGAGCAGTACTTC,CASSKITREQYF
.,TRBV27,TRBJ1-1,15,.,TGTGCCAGCAGTTTATCAGGCGGGGCAGGGACTGAAGCTTTCTTT,CASSLSGGAGTEAFF
.,TRBV9,TRBJ1-3,15,.,TGTGCCAGCAGCGTAGTGGGGGGCGGGGGAAACACCATATATTTT,CASSVVGGGGNTIYF
once,TRBV2,TRBJ1-5,15,.,TGTGCCAGCAGGATTGACAGTGAAGGGAATCAGCCCCAGCATTTT,CASRIDSEGNQPQHF
.,TRBV27,TRBJ2-7,17,.,TGTGCCAGCAGTCCCAGCCTTTCAGAAGACAGGCAATACGAGCAGTACTTC,CASSPSLSEDRQYEQYF
.,TRBV18,TRBJ2-2,17,TRBD2,TGTGCCAGCTCACCCCTAACTAGCGGGGTAAACACCGGGGAGCTGTTTTTT,CASSPLTSGVNTGELFF
.,TRBV30,TRBJ1-2,12,.,TGTGCCTCCCGGGGAGGAGGCAGACGCTACACCTTC,CASRGGGRRYTF
.,TRBV10-3,TRBJ2-5,14,.,TGTGCCATCAGTGAGGGGGGCGCAACAGAGACCCAGTACTTC,CAISEGGATETQYF
once,TRBV4-1,TRBJ2-1,14,.,TGCGCCAGCAGCCAAGATACCACGTTCAATGAGCAGTTCTTC,CASSQDTTFNEQFF
.,TRBV19,TRBJ2-5,17,TRBD1,TGTGCCAGTAGTACCTTGGACAGGGGGCGCCGGGAAGAGACCCAGTACTTC,CASSTLDRGRREETQYF
many,TRBV3-1/TRBV3-2,TRBJ1-5,17,TRBD1,TGTGCCAGCAGCCAAGGGACAGGGGAAAAAGGCAATCAGCCCCAGCATTTT,CASSQGTGEKGNQPQHF
.,TRBV5-1,TRBJ2-7,15,.,TGCGCCAGCAGCTTGGGGTCGGGGGTCTCCTACGAGCAGTACTTC,CASSLGSGVSYEQYF
.,TRBV7-9,TRBJ1-2,15,.,TGTGCCAGCAGCTTAGAGGGCAGTACCCGTTATGGCTACACCTTC,CASSLEGSTRYGYTF
.,TRBV19,TRBJ1-1,15,.,TGTGCCAGTAGAAGGGCTGGGTATGGGAACACTGAAGCTTTCTTT,CASRRAGYGNTEAFF
.,TRBV7-9,TRBJ2-3,13,.,TGTGCCAGCAGCTTAGCCGGGATGGATACGCAGTATTTT,CASSLAGMDTQYF
.,TRBV6-6,TRBJ2-1,15,TRBD2,TGTGCCAGCAGTTACCTTGGACTAGGTGGAGATGAGCAGTTCTTC,CASSYLGLGGDEQFF
.,TRBV7-2,TRBJ2-3,14,.,TGTGCCAGCAAAGTAGGGGGGGGCGTTGATACGCAGTATTTT,CASKVGGGVDTQYF
.,TRBV2,TRBJ2-5,13,TRBD2,TGTGCCAGCAGTGAAGGGGGGGGAGAGACCCAGTACTTC,CASSEGGGETQYF
.,TRBV7-2,TRBJ2-3,16,TRBD2,TGTGCCAGCAGCTTAGATCCGGGACTAGCGCCTGATACGCAGTATTTT,CASSLDPGLAPDTQYF
.,TRBV6-5,TRBJ2-7,13,TRBD1,TGTGCCAGCTCGGGGACAGGATCCTACGAGCAGTACTTC,CASSGTGSYEQYF
.,TRBV24-1,TRBJ2-2,17,.,TGTGCCACCAGTCCCTTAGGGCAGGCCGCGAACACCGGGGAGCTGTTTTTT,CATSPLGQAANTGELFF
.,TRBV6-5,TRBJ1-1,15,TRBD1,TGTGCCAGCAGTTCCGACAGGGAGGTGAACACTGAAGCTTTCTTT,CASSSDREVNTEAFF
.,TRBV28,TRBJ2-4,15,.,TGTGCCAGCAGCAGACAGGATACGGCCAAAAACATTCAGTACTTC,CASSRQDTAKNIQYF
.,TRBV9,TRBJ2-5,15,TRBD1,TGTGCCAGCAGCTTCTCGGACAGGCGTCAAGAGACCCAGTACTTC,CASSFSDRRQETQYF
.,TRBV2,TRBJ2-1,15,TRBD2,TGTGCCAGCAGGAGACTAGCGGGCACCTACAATGAGCAGTTCTTC,CASRRLAGTYNEQFF
.,TRBV19,TRBJ1-2,14,TRBD1,TGTGCCAGTAGTACCCGCAGGGGGGACTATGGCTACACCTTC,CASSTRRGDYGYTF
.,TRBV12-3/TRBV12-4,TRBJ1-3,12,.,TGTGCCAGCAGTTTTCAAGGAAACACCATATATTTT,CASSFQGNTIYF
.,TRBV29-1,TRBJ1-3,12,.,TGCAGCGCGAGAAGGGGTGGAAACACCATATATTTT,CSARRGGNTIYF
.,TRBV9,TRBJ2-5,17,TRBD2,TGTGCCAGCAGCCCTGGACTAGCGGGGGGAAGTGGAGAGACCCAGTACTTC,CASSPGLAGGSGETQYF
.,TRBV6-1,TRBJ1-1,14,.,TGTGCCAGCAGTGAGCCGGGACAAGGCACTGAAGCTTTCTTT,CASSEPGQGTEAFF
.,TRBV7-9,TRBJ2-3,16,TRBD2,TGTGCCAGCAGTTGGAACCTAGCGGATAGCACAGATACGCAGTATTTT,CASSWNLADSTDTQYF
.,TRBV9,TRBJ2-5,16,TRBD2,TGTGCCAGCAGCCCGGGACTAGCGGGGCTAGGAGAGACCCAGTACTTC,CASSPGLAGLGETQYF
.,TRBV30,TRBJ2-3,14,.,TGTGCCTGGAGCCGTGTGGGCGGCTCAGATACGCAGTATTTT,CAWSRVGGSDTQYF
.,TRBV6-2/TRBV6-3,TRBJ1-2,16,.,TGTGCCAGCAGTTACAGCCCAGGGAAAGGGAACTATGGCTACACCTTC,CASSYSPGKGNYGYTF
.,TRBV10-3,TRBJ2-2,15,.,TGTGCCATCAGTGAGATTCCGAGGGGCACCGGGGAGCTGTTTTTT,CAISEIPRGTGELFF
.,TRBV6-5,TRBJ2-5,16,TRBD2,TGTGCCAGCAGTTACCCCTCTAGCGGGGGACAAGAGACCCAGTACTTC,CASSYPSSGGQETQYF
.,TRBV10-2,TRBJ1-5,13,.,TGCGCCAGCAGCCCCACAGGGAGGCAGCCCCAGCATTTT,CASSPTGRQPQHF
.,TRBV29-1,TRBJ1-1,13,.,TGCAGCGTTGACGGTGGGGGGCTAACTGAAGCTTTCTTT,CSVDGGGLTEAFF
.,TRBV7-2,TRBJ2-4,14,.,TGTGCCAGCAGCTTAGAATCCCAGAAAAACATTCAGTACTTC,CASSLESQKNIQYF